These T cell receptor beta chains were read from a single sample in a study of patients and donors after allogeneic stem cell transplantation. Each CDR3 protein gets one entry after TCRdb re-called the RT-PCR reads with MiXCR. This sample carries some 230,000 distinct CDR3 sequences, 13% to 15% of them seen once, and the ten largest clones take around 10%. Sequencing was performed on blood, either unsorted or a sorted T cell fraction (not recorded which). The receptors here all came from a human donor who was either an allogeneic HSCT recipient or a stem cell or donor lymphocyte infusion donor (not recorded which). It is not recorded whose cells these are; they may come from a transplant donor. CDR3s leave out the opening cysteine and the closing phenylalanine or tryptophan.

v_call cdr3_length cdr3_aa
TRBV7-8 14 ASTLRLAGVYNEQF
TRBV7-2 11 ASSAGLVGTQY
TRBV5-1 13 ASSLVGSGGYEQY
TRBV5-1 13 ASSPGNPNTGELF
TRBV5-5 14 ASRPTDSGMVNEQF
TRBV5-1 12 ASSSGLAVIEQY
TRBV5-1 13 ASSFGARTQETQY
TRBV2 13 ASRATSGDTDTQY
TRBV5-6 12 ASSLGTSGSKQY
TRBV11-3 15 ASSLGNSGFRDNEQF
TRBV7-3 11 ASSSDRVVEQY
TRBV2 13 ASRGLAGTYNEQF
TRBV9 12 ASSVGGLNQPQH
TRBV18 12 ASSPGGGNYGYT
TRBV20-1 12 SASVGVVTDTQY
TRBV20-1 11 SARPRGNSPLH
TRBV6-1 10 ASSDGRGPLH
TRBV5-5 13 ASSLVVSFGTEAF